This passage covers 23 T cell receptor beta chains from one sample sequenced in a study of graft-versus-host responses after intestinal transplantation. Libraries were prepared by immunoSEQ multiplex PCR; TCRdb keeps only in-frame clonotypes and omits some of them. The sample includes around 92,000 clones, roughly 88% of them seen just once. Material: PBMCs, obtained 255 days after intestinal transplant. These receptors all come from a human patient who received an intestinal transplant, so some T cells may come from the graft donor.

The chain joins TRBV5-1 to TRBJ2-7; 10 nucleotides agree with TRBD2. CDR1 is SGHRS and CDR2 is YFSETQ in the germline V gene. V was clipped by 2 bases and J by 0 bases; unmatched bases: 2. CDR3 length equals 15 residues. In DNA, the CDR3 is TGCGCCAGCAGCTTTGGACTAGCGGACTCCTACGAGCAGTACTTC. It specifies CASSFGLADSYEQYF.

The chain recombines TRBV6-1 with TRBJ2-7; perhaps TRBD1 as D (5 bases). This CDR3 comprises 14 residues. The germline V gene encodes CDR1 MNHNS and CDR2 SASEGT. Trimming stripped 6 bases from V and 2 bases from J, with 14 bases between. The CDR3 DNA reads as TGTGCCAGCAGCCCGACAGCCCGAACCTACGAGCAGTACTTC. Its translation: CASSPTARTYEQYF.

V and J are TRBV6-5 and TRBJ2-2; tentatively, D is TRBD2 (5 bases). CDR1 and CDR2 from the germline V gene are MNHEY and SVGAGI. The CDR3 covers 15 residues. V lost 2 bases, J lost 4 bases, and 11 bases lay in between. The CDR3 reads CASSYGSMSTGELFF. In DNA, the CDR3 is TGTGCCAGCAGTTACGGGAGTATGAGCACCGGGGAGCTGTTTTTT.

J is TRBJ1-2 and V is TRBV10-3; D perhaps matches TRBD1 (6 bases). The CDR3 extends over 16 amino acids. With 0 bases removed from V and 4 bases from J, the gap between germline ends came to 15 bases. Germline CDR1 reads ENHRY; CDR2 reads SYGVKD. CDR3 in amino acids: CAISESTRDTRYGYTF. As DNA, the CDR3 is TGTGCCATCAGTGAGTCTACCCGGGACACTCGCTATGGCTACACCTTC.

This clone occurred once. V is TRBV6-1 and J is TRBJ2-3; the D gene is possibly TRBD1 (5 bases). The CDR3 length is 14 residues. CDR1 is MNHNS, CDR2 SASEGT, per germline. Trimming stripped 7 bases from V and 0 bases from J, with 11 bases between. The CDR3 DNA reads as TGTGCCAGCACAGAGACAGATAGCACAGATACGCAGTATTTT. Encoded protein: CASTETDSTDTQYF.

The genes are TRBV27 and TRBJ1-1; D uncertain. V lost 5 bases to trimming and J lost 1 base, with 5 bases between them. In germline, CDR1 is MNHEY, CDR2 SMNVEV (reference sequence). This CDR3 is built from 12 residues. The CDR3 DNA sequence: TGTGCCAGCAGTCGAGGGAACACTGAAGCTTTCTTT. Translating it yields CASSRGNTEAFF.

The chain couples TRBV4-1 to TRBJ1-1; D is unresolved. This CDR3 is built from 14 residues. V lost 4 bases and J lost 1, with 10 bases in between. CDR1 MGHRA and CDR2 YSYEKL come from the germline V gene. For the CDR3, the DNA is TGCGCCAGCAGCCCCTACGACGGGAACACTGAAGCTTTCTTT. The encoded protein is CASSPYDGNTEAFF.

The rearrangement uses TRBV19 and TRBJ1-1, with D maybe TRBD1 (5 bases). There are 11 residues in the CDR3. V lost 3 bases to trimming and J lost 7 bases, with 6 bases between them. Germline values: CDR1 LNHDA, CDR2 SQIVND (reference sequence). Written as DNA, the CDR3 is TGTGCCAGTAGTATCAGGGTTGAAGCTTTCTTT. Its protein is CASSIRVEAFF.

V is TRBV6-5 and J is TRBJ2-3; the match to TRBD1 covers 10 bases. The V gene's germline CDR1 is MNHEY and CDR2 SVGAGI. Unmatched junction bases numbered 3, after V lost 0 bases and J lost 3 bases. CDR3 size: 16 residues. CDR3 DNA sequence: TGTGCCAGCAGTTACTCGACGGGACAGGGGACAGATACGCAGTATTTT. The encoded protein is CASSYSTGQGTDTQYF.

Only a few counts were recorded for this clone. V is TRBV7-9 and J is TRBJ2-2; D not certain. V lost 3 bases and J 0 bases, leaving 8 bases between the germline ends. The CDR3 is made up of 15 amino acids. Germline CDR1 is SEHNR and CDR2 is FQNEAQ (reference sequence). CDR3 nucleotide sequence: TGTGCCAGCAGCTTCCTAGGGACGAACACCGGGGAGCTGTTTTTT. Translation gives CASSFLGTNTGELFF.

The CDR3 nucleotides read TGTGCCACCAGCACACTAGCGGGAGTGGGGGAGCAGTACTTC. Translation gives CATSTLAGVGEQYF. The chain joins TRBV15 to TRBJ2-7; 11 bases agree with TRBD2. Per the germline V gene, CDR1 is LNHNV and CDR2 is YYDKDF (reference sequence). The CDR3 extends over 14 amino acids. The J segment lost 7 bases and the V segment lost 4 bases, leaving 6 bases of the junction unmatched.

The chain combines TRBV4-1 with TRBJ2-1; possibly TRBD2 for D (6 bases). Germline V gives CDR1 MGHRA, CDR2 YSYEKL. V lost 1 base and J 0 bases, leaving 7 bases between the germline ends. The CDR3 is 15 residues long. The CDR3 region is CASSQAGSSYNEQFF. The CDR3 region has the DNA TGCGCCAGCAGCCAAGCCGGGAGCTCCTACAATGAGCAGTTCTTC.

CDR3 region: CSVGQGTYNEQFF. The CDR3 bases are TGCAGCGTTGGACAGGGTACTTACAATGAGCAGTTCTTC. The chain uses TRBV29-1 and TRBJ2-1; 7 nucleotides match TRBD1. This CDR3 spans 13 amino acids. V shed 4 bases, J shed 4 bases, and the junction held 4 bases outside the gene matches. Germline CDR1 and CDR2: SQVTM and ANQGSEA.

This chain uses TRBV19 with TRBJ1-2; a possible D gene is TRBD1 (6 bases). Germline CDR1 reads LNHDA; CDR2 reads SQIVND (reference sequence). V was cut by 6 bases and J by 7 bases, with 15 bases left in between. This CDR3 is built from 13 residues. For the CDR3, the DNA is TGTGCCAGTAGCCTACAGGGCGGCTTTGGCTACACCTTC. Amino acids: CASSLQGGFGYTF.

The J gene is TRBJ2-7, the V gene TRBV27, with a tentative D call TRBD1 (6 bases). V lost 5 bases and J 6 bases, leaving 17 bases between the germline ends. The CDR3 is made up of 14 amino acids. Germline loops: CDR1 MNHEY, CDR2 SMNVEV (reference sequence). The CDR3 DNA follows: TGTGCCAGCAGTGTCACAGGGATCCTTACCGAGCAGTACTTC. Its protein is CASSVTGILTEQYF.

This rearrangement joins TRBV2 to TRBJ1-2; TRBD1 agrees at 10 bases. The CDR3 is made up of 17 amino acids. Unmatched junction bases numbered 9, after V lost 5 bases and J lost 0 bases. Germline V CDR1 and CDR2: SNHLY, FYNNEI. The CDR3 region has the DNA TGTGCCAGCAGTCCCTCCGGGACAGGGGTCCCTAACTATGGCTACACCTTC. It codes for CASSPSGTGVPNYGYTF.

The chain couples TRBV10-3 to TRBJ1-2; no definite D call. Germline loops: CDR1 ENHRY, CDR2 SYGVKD. This CDR3 comprises 13 residues. V lost 0 bases and J 5 bases, leaving 7 bases between the germline ends. The CDR3 reads CAISESGIYGYTF. As DNA, the CDR3 is TGTGCCATCAGTGAGTCGGGGATTTATGGCTACACCTTC.

V gene TRBV5-4 combines with J gene TRBJ1-1; tentative D call: TRBD1 (5 bases). The V gene lost 4 bases and the J gene lost 4 bases, with 20 bases spanning the gap. Per the germline V gene, CDR1 is SGHNT and CDR2 is YYREEE (reference sequence). The CDR3 is 16 amino acids. In DNA, the CDR3 is TGTGCCAGCAGCCCTCAGGGTACAGGTGTAGGCACTGAAGCTTTCTTT. Amino acid sequence: CASSPQGTGVGTEAFF.

V usage is TRBV7-8 and J usage is TRBJ2-6; D remains unclear. Trimming took off 5 bases at V and 0 bases at J, with 8 bases between the two ends. The germline V gene encodes CDR1 SGHVS and CDR2 FQNEAQ. The CDR3 contains 15 residues. CDR3 nucleotides: TGTGCCAGCAGCCCCCGGCGCTCTGGGGCCAACGTCCTGACTTTC. Amino acid sequence: CASSPRRSGANVLTF.

The table lists this clone with a few counts. The chain recombines TRBV6-1 with TRBJ2-7; a possible D gene is TRBD2 (6 bases). Germline-derived CDR1 and CDR2 are MNHNS and SASEGT. Between the trimmed V and J ends, which lost 4 bases and 4 bases, there was a span of 17 bases. This CDR3 contains 15 residues. The CDR3 sequence is CASSVGGGDAYEQYF. The CDR3 bases are TGTGCCAGCAGTGTGGGGGGAGGTGATGCGTACGAGCAGTACTTC.

The chain joins TRBV2 to TRBJ2-7, with 7 bases fitting TRBD1. Germline V gene data show CDR1 as SNHLY and CDR2 as FYNNEI. With 6 bases clipped from V and 1 base from J, the junction kept 12 bases outside the gene matches. The CDR3 consists of 16 residues. CDR3 region: CASSAINRGSSYEQYF. For the CDR3, the DNA is TGTGCCAGCAGCGCAATTAACAGGGGATCGTCCTACGAGCAGTACTTC.

Note on this clone: Mismatch with germline at one junction end may stem from a read error. The J gene is TRBJ1-2, the V gene TRBV6-6; D ambiguous. CDR1 is MNHNY and CDR2 is SVGAGI in the germline V gene (reference sequence). This CDR3 has 16 residues. The CDR3 loop is CASSYSTDARSYGYTF. In nucleotides, the CDR3 is TGTGCCAGCAGCTACTCGACGGATGCCAGAAGCTATGGCTACACCTTC.

This chain uses TRBV5-6 with TRBJ1-2; no firm D call. The germline CDR1 and CDR2 sequences are SGHDT and YYEEEE. The V end was cut by 0 bases, the J end by 8 bases, with 14 bases between. The CDR3 is 14 amino acids. For the CDR3, the DNA is TGTGCCAGCAGCTTGGTTCAGTCCGGGAACGGCTACACCTTC. It codes for CASSLVQSGNGYTF.